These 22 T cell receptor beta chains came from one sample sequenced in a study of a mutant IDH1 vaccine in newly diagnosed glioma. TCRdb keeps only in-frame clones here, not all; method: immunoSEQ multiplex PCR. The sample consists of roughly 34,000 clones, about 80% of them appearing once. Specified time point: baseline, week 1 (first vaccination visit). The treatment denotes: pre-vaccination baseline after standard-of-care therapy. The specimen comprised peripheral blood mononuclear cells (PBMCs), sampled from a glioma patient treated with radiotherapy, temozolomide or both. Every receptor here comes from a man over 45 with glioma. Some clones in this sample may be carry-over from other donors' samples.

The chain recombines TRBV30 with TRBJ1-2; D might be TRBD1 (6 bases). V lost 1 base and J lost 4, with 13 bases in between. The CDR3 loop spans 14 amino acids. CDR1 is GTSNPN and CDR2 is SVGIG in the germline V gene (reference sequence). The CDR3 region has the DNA TGTGCCTGGAGTGCCGGACAGAGCACCTATGGCTACACCTTC. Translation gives CAWSAGQSTYGYTF.

Here the CDR3 DNA reads TGCAGCGTCAGGACAGGGGGAAATATTTTCTACGAGCAGTACTTC. It translates to CSVRTGGNIFYEQYF. V gene TRBV29-1 combines with J gene TRBJ2-7; TRBD1 agrees at 10 bases. In germline, CDR1 is SQVTM, CDR2 ANQGSEA. The ends lost 6 bases at V and 3 bases at J; junction bases unmatched: 11. The length of the CDR3 is 15 residues.

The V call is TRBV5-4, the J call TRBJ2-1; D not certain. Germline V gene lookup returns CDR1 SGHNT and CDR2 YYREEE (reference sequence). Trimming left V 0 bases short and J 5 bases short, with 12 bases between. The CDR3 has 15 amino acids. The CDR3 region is CASSLEGMWDNEQFF. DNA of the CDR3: TGTGCCAGCAGCTTGGAGGGAATGTGGGACAATGAGCAGTTCTTC.

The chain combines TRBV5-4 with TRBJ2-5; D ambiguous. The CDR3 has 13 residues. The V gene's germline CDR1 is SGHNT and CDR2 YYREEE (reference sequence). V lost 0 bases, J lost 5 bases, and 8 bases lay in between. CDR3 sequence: CASSLERSETQYF. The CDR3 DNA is TGTGCCAGCAGCTTGGAGAGAAGTGAGACCCAGTACTTC.

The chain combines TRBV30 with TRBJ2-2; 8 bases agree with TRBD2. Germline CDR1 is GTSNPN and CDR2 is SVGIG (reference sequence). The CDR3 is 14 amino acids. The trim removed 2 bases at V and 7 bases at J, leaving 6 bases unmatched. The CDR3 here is CAWSPGGQGGELFF. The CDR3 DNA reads TGTGCCTGGAGTCCGGGGGGGCAAGGCGGGGAGCTGTTTTTT.

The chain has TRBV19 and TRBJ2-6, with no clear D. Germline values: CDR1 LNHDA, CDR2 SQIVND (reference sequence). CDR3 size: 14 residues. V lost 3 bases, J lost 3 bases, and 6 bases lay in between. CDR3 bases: TGTGCCAGTAGTATTGGGTTTGGGGCCAACGTCCTGACTTTC. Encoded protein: CASSIGFGANVLTF.

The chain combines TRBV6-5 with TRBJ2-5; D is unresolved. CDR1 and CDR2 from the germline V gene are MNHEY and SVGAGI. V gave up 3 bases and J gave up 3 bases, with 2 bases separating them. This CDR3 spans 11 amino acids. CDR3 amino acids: CASSYKETQYF. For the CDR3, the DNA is TGTGCCAGCAGTTATAAAGAGACCCAGTACTTC.

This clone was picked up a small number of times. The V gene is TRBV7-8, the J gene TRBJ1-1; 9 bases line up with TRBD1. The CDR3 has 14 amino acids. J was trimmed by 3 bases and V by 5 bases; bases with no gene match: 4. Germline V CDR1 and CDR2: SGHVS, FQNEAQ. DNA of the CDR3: TGTGCCAGCAGCCGGACAGGGGCGGACACTGAAGCTTTCTTT. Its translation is CASSRTGADTEAFF.

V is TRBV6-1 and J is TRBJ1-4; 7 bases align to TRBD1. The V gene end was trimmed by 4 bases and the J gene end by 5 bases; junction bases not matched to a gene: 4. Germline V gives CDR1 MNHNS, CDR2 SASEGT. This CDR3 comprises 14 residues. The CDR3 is CASSGQGPNEKLFF. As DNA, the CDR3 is TGTGCCAGCAGTGGACAGGGACCGAATGAAAAACTGTTTTTT.

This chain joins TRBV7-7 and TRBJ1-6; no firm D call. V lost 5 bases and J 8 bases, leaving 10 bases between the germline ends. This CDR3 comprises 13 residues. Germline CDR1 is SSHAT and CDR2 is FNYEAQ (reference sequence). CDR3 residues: CASSQNVDSPLHF. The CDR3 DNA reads TGTGCCAGCAGCCAGAACGTAGATTCACCCCTCCACTTT.

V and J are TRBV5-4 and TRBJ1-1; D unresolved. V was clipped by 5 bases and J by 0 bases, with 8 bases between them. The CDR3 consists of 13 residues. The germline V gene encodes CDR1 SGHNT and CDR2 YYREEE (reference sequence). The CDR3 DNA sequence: TGTGCCAGCAGAGAGGTTATGAACACTGAAGCTTTCTTT. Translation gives CASREVMNTEAFF. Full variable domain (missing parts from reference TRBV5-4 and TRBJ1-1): ETGVTQSPTHLIKTRGQQVTLRCSSQSGHNTVSWYQQALGQGPQFIFQYYREEENGRGNFPPRFSGLQFPNYSSELNVNALELDDSALYLCASREVMNTEAFFGQGTRLTVV.

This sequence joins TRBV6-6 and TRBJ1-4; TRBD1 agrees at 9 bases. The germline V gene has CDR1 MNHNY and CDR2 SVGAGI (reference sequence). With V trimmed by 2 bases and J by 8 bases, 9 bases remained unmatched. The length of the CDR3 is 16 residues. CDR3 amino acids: CASSYKTGTGLEKLFF. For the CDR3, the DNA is TGTGCCAGCAGTTACAAAACCGGGACAGGGTTGGAAAAACTGTTTTTT.

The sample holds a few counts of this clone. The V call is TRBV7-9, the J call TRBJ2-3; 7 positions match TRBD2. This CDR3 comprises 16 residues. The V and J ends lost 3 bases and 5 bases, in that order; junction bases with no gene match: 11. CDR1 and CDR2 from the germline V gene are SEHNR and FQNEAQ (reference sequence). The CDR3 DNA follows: TGTGCCAGCAGCTTTGATTCCGCGGGGGTGGAAGATACGCAGTATTTT. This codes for CASSFDSAGVEDTQYF.

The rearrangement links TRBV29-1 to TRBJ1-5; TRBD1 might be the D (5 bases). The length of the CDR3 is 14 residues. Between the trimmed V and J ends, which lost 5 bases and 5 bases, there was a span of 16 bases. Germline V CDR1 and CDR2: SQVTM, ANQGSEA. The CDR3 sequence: CSVTAGERDQPQHF. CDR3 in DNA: TGCAGCGTTACTGCGGGGGAGCGGGATCAGCCCCAGCATTTT.

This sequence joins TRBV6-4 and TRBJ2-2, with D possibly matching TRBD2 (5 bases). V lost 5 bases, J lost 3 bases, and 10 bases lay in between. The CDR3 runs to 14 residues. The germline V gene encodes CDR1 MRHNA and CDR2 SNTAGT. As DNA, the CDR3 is TGTGCCAGCAGTCGTGAGGGTGACACCGGGGAGCTGTTTTTT. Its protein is CASSREGDTGELFF.

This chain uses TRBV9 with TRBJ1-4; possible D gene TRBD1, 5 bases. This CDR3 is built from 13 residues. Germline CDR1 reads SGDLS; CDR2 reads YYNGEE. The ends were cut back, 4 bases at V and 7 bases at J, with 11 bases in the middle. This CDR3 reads CASSQVGGEKLFF. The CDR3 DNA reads TGTGCCAGCAGCCAGGTCGGGGGTGAAAAACTGTTTTTT.

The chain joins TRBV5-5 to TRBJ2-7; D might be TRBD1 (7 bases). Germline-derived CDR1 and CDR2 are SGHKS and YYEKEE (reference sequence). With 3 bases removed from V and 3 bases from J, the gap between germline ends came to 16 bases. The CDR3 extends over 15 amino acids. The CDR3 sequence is CASSWGVQGGYEQYF. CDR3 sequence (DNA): TGTGCCAGCAGCTGGGGTGTTCAGGGGGGCTACGAGCAGTACTTC.

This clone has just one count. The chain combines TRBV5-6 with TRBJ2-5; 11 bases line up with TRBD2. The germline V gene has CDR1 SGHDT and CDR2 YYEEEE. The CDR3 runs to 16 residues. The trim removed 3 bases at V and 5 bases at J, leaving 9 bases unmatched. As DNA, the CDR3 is TGTGCCAGCAGCTCCTTACTAGCGGGAGAGGACGAGACCCAGTACTTC. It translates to CASSSLLAGEDETQYF. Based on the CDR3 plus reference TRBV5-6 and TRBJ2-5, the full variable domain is DAGVTQSPTHLIKTRGQQVTLRCSPKSGHDTVSWYQQALGQGPQFIFQYYEEEERQRGNFPDRFSGHQFPNYSSELNVNALLLGDSALYLCASSSLLAGEDETQYFGPGTRLLVL.

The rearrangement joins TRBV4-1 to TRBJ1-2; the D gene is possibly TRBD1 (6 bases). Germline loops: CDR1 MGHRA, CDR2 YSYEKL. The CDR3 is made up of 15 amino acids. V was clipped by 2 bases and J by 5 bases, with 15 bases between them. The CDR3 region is CASSQQQQGSYGYTF. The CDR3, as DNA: TGCGCCAGCAGCCAACAACAACAGGGCAGTTATGGCTACACCTTC.

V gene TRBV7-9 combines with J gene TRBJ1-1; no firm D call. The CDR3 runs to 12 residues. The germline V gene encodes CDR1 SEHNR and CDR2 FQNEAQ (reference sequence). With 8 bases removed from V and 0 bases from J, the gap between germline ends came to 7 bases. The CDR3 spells CASGAMNTEAFF. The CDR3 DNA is TGTGCCAGCGGAGCTATGAACACTGAAGCTTTCTTT.

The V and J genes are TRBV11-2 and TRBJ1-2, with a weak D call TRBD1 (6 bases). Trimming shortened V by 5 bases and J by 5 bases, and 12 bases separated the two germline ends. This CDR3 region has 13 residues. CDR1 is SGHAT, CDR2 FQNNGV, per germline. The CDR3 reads CASSQGIGYGYTF. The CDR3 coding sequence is TGTGCCAGCAGCCAGGGGATTGGATATGGCTACACCTTC.

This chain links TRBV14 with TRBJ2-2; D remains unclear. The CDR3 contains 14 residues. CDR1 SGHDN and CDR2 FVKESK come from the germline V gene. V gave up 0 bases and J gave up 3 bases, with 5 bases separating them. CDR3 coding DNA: TGTGCCAGCAGCCAAGATCCCGACACCGGGGAGCTGTTTTTT. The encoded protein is CASSQDPDTGELFF.